The rows below give T cell receptor beta chains drawn from one sample of a study of molecular identifiers for immune sequencing clone quantification. Using its own MiXCR run on the PCR reads, TCRdb lists one record per CDR3 protein. The sample lists approximately 41,000 distinct CDR3 sequences, 19% occurring once. The material sequenced was naive CD8+ T cells from blood, with Jurkat cell RNA spiked in. Every receptor here comes from a human donor in good health. Some libraries in this study had Jurkat cell RNA spiked in. CDR3s include the opening cysteine and the closing phenylalanine or tryptophan. The size field is filled for only some rows; it gives once, few, many or a size class.

J: TRBJ2-1; V: TRBV7-9; size: many; CDR3: CASSPFSNEQFF
J: TRBJ1-5; V: TRBV2; size: many; CDR3: CASSEALGFSNQPQHF
J: TRBJ2-5; V: TRBV27; size: many; CDR3: CASSLLADRGTQYF
J: TRBJ2-5; V: TRBV29-1; size: -; CDR3: CSVDLAGIETQYF
J: TRBJ2-1; V: TRBV5-4; size: many; CDR3: CASSYAGTPEYEQFF
J: TRBJ2-6; V: TRBV7-8; size: many; CDR3: CASRVQGNSGANVLTF
J: TRBJ2-6; V: TRBV7-9; size: many; CDR3: CASSSGGGYGANVLTF
J: TRBJ2-7; V: TRBV5-4; size: many; CDR3: CASSPGPSNPYEQYF
J: TRBJ1-5; V: TRBV7-9; size: many; CDR3: CASSLAGTGVNQPQHF
J: TRBJ2-7; V: TRBV18; size: few; CDR3: CASSPPGLAGYEQYF
J: TRBJ1-5; V: TRBV19; size: -; CDR3: CASSVGRGNQPRHF
J: TRBJ2-3; V: TRBV6-2/TRBV6-3; size: -; CDR3: CASTGLAADTQYF
J: TRBJ2-7; V: TRBV7-9; size: many; CDR3: CASSLETRFYEQYF
J: TRBJ2-7; V: TRBV11-2; size: many; CDR3: CASSLGPGYHEQYF